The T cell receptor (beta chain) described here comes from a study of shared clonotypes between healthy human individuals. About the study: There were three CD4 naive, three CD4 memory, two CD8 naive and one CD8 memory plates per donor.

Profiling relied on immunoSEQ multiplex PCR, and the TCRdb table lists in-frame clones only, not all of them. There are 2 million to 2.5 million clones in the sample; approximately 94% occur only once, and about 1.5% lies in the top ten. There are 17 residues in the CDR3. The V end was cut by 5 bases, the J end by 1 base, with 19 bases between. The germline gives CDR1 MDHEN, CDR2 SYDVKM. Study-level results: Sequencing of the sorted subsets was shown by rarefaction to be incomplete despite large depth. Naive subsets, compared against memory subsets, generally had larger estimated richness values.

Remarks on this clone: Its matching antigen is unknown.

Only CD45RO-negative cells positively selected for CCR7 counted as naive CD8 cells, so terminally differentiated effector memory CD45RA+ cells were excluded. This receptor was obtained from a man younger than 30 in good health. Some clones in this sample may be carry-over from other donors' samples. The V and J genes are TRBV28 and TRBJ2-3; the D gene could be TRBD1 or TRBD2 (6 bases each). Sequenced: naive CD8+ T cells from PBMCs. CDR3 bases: TGTGCCAGCAGTCCACACCTGGAGGGGGATGGCACAGATACGCAGTATTTT. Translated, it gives CASSPHLEGDGTDTQYF.